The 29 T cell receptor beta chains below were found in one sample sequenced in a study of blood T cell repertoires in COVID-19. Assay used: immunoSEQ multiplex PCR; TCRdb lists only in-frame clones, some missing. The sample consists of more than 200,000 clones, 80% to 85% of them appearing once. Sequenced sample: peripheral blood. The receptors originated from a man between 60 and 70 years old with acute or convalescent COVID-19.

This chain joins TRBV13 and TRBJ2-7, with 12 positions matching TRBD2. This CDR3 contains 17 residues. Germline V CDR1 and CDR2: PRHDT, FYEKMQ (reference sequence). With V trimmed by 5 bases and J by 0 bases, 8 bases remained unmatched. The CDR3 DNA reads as TGTGCCAGCAGCGATACTAGCGGGGGGACATTCTCCTACGAGCAGTACTTC. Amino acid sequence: CASSDTSGGTFSYEQYF.

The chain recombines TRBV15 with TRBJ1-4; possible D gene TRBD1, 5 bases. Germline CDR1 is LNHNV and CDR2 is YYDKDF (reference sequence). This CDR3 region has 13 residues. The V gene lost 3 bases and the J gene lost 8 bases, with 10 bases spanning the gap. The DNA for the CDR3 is TGTGCCACCAGCAGGGACAATGGGGAAAAACTGTTTTTT. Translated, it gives CATSRDNGEKLFF.

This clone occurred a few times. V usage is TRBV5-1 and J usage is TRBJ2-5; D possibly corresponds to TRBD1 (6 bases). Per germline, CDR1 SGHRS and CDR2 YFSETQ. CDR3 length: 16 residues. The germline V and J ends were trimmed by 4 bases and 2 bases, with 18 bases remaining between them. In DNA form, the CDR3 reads TGCGCCAGCAGCCCACTGACAGGAGGCGGACAAGAGACCCAGTACTTC. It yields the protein CASSPLTGGGQETQYF.

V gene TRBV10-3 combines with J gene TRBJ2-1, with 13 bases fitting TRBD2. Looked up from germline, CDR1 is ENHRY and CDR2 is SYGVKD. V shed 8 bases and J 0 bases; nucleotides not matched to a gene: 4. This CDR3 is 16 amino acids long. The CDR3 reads CAIGGLAGTSYNEQFF. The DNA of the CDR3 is TGTGCCATCGGGGGACTAGCGGGGACCTCCTACAATGAGCAGTTCTTC.

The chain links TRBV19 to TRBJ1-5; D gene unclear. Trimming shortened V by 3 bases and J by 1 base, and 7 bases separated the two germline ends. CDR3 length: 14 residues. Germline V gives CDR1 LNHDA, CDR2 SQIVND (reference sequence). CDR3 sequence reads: CASSIRVSNQPQHF. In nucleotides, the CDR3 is TGTGCCAGTAGTATTCGGGTGAGCAATCAGCCCCAGCATTTT.

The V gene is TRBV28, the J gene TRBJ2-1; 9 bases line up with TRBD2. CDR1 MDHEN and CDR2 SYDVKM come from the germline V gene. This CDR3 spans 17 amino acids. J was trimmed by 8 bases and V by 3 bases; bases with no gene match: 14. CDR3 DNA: TGTGCCAGCAGTTTCCGCCGAGACAGCGGGAGGTTTCATGAGCAGTTCTTC. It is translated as CASSFRRDSGRFHEQFF. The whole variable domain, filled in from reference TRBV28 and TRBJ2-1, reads DVKVTQSSRYLVKRTGEKVFLECVQDMDHENMFWYRQDPGLGLRLIYFSYDVKMKEKGDIPEGYSVSREKKERFSLILESASTNQTSMYLCASSFRRDSGRFHEQFFGPGTRLTVL.

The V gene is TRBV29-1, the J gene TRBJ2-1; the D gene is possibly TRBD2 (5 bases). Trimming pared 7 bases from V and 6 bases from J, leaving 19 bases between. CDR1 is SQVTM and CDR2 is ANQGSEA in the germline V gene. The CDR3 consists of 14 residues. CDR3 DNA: TGCAGCGCCCAAGGGAGCATTTTAGGCAATGAGCAGTTCTTC. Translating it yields CSAQGSILGNEQFF.

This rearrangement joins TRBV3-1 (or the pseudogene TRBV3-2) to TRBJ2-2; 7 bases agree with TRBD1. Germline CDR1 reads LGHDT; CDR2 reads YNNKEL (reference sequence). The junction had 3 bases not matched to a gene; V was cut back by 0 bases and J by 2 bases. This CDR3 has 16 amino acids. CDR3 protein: CASSQDRGKNTGELFF. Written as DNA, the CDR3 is TGTGCCAGCAGCCAAGACAGGGGGAAAAACACCGGGGAGCTGTTTTTT.

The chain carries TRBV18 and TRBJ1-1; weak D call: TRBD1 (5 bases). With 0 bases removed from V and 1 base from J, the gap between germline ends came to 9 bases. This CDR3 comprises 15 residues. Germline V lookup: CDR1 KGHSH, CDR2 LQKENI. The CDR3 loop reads CASSPPGGSNTEAFF. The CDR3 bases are TGTGCCAGCTCACCACCGGGGGGATCGAACACTGAAGCTTTCTTT.

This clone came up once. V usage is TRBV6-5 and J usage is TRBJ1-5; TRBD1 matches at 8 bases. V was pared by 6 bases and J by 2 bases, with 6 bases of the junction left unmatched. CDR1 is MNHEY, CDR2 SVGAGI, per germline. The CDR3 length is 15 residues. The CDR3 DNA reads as TGTGCCAGCAGACCTGGGACAGGACGCAATCAGCCCCAGCATTTT. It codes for CASRPGTGRNQPQHF.

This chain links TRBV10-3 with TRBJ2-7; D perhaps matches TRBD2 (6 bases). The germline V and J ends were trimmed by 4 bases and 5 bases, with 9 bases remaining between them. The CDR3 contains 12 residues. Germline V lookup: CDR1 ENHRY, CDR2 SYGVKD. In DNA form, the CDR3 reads TGTGCCATCAGTGTACGCGGGGACGAGCAGTACTTC. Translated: CAISVRGDEQYF.

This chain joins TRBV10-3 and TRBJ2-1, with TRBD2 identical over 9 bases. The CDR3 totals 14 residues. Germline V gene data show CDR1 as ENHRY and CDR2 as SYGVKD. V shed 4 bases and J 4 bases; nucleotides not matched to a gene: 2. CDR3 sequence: CAISGTSGYNEQFF. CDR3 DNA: TGTGCCATCAGTGGCACTAGCGGGTACAATGAGCAGTTCTTC.

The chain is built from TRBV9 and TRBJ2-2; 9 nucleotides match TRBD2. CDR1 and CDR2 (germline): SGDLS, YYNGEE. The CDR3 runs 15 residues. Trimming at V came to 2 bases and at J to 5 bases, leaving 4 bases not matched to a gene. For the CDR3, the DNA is TGTGCCAGCAGCGTTAGCGGGAGTCGAACCGGGGAGCTGTTTTTT. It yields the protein CASSVSGSRTGELFF.

The CDR3 reads CAWSVAVSNSPLHF. DNA for the CDR3: TGTGCCTGGAGTGTAGCGGTCAGTAATTCACCCCTCCACTTT. The chain recombines TRBV30 with TRBJ1-6; D is ambiguous. CDR1 GTSNPN and CDR2 SVGIG come from the germline V gene (reference sequence). This CDR3 region has 14 residues. Trimming pared 0 bases from V and 6 bases from J, leaving 9 bases between.

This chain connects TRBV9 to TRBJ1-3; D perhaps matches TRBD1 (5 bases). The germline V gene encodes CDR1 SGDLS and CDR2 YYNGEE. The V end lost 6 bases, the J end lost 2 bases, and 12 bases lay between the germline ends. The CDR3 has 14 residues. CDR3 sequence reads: CASNGEGAGNTIYF. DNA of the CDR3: TGTGCCAGCAATGGGGAAGGGGCTGGAAACACCATATATTTT.

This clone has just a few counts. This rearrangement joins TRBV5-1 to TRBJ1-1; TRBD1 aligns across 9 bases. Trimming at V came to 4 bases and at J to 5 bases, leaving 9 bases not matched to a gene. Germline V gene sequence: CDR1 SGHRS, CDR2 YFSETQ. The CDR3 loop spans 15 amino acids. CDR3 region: CASSLRDRESTEAFF. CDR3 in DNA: TGCGCCAGCAGCCTCCGGGACAGGGAGTCGACTGAAGCTTTCTTT.

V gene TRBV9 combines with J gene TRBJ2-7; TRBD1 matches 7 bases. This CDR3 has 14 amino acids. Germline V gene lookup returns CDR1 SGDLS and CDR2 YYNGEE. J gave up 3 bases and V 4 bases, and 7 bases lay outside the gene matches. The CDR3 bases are TGTGCCAGCAGCACCCGGGACAGAGACTACGAGCAGTACTTC. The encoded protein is CASSTRDRDYEQYF.

The CDR3 loop reads CASSLGGRFGNTIYF. The CDR3, as DNA: TGTGCCAGCAGCTTGGGGGGGCGTTTTGGAAACACCATATATTTT. This chain connects TRBV5-6 to TRBJ1-3; perhaps TRBD1 as D (6 bases). The CDR3 consists of 15 residues. With 0 bases removed from V and 3 bases from J, the gap between germline ends came to 10 bases. Germline CDR1 is SGHDT and CDR2 is YYEEEE. The whole variable domain, remainder taken from reference TRBV5-6 and TRBJ1-3, is DAGVTQSPTHLIKTRGQQVTLRCSPKSGHDTVSWYQQALGQGPQFIFQYYEEEERQRGNFPDRFSGHQFPNYSSELNVNALLLGDSALYLCASSLGGRFGNTIYFGEGSWLTVV.

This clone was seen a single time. The CDR3 is CAISDPVAGVGTDTQYF. The CDR3 DNA is TGTGCCATCAGTGATCCCGTGGCGGGAGTGGGGACAGATACGCAGTATTTT. V and J are TRBV10-3 and TRBJ2-3, with TRBD2 identical over 7 bases. CDR3 size: 17 residues. The V gene end was trimmed by 3 bases and the J gene end by 3 bases; junction bases not matched to a gene: 12. CDR1 is ENHRY, CDR2 SYGVKD, per germline.

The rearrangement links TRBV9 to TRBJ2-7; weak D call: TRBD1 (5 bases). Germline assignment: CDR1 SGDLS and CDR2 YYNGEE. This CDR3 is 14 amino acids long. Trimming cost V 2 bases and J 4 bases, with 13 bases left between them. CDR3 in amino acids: CASSVGRVGYEQYF. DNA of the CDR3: TGTGCCAGCAGCGTGGGCAGGGTCGGGTACGAGCAGTACTTC.

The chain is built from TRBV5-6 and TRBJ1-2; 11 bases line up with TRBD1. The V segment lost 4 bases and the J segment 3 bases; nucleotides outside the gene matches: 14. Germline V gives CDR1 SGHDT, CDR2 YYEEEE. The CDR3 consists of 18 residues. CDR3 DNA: TGTGCCAGCAGCCCCCCCATCGGACAGGGGGCAACTGACTATGGCTACACCTTC. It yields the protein CASSPPIGQGATDYGYTF.

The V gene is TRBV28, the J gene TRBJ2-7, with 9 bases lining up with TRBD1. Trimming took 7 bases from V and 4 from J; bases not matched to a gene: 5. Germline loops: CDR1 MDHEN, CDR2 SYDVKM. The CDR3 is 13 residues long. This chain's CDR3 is CASTGTGWYEQYF. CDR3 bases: TGTGCCAGCACCGGGACAGGGTGGTACGAGCAGTACTTC.

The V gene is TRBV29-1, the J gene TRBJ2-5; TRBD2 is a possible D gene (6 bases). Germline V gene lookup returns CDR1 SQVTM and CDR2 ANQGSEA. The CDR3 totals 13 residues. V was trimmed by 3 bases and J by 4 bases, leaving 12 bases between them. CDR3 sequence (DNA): TGCAGCGTTGACAGACTAGGGTCAGAGACCCAGTACTTC. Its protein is CSVDRLGSETQYF.

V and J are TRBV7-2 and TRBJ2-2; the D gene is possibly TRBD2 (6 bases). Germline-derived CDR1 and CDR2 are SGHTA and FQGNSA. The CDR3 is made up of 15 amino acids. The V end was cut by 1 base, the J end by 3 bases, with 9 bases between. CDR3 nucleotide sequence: TGTGCCAGCAGCTTAGTAGCGGATCACACCGGGGAGCTGTTTTTT. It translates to CASSLVADHTGELFF. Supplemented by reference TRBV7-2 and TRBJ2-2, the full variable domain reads GAGVSQSPSNKVTEKGKDVELRCDPISGHTALYWYRQSLGQGLEFLIYFQGNSAPDKSGLPSDRFSAERTGGSVSTLTIQRTQQEDSAVYLCASSLVADHTGELFFGEGSRLTVL.

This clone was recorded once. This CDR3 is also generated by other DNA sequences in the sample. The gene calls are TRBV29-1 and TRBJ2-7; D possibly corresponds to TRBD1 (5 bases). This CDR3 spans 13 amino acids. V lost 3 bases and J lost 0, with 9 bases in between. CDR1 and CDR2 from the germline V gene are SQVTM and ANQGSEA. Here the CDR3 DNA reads TGCAGCGTTGACCTGACAGACTCCTACGAGCAGTACTTC. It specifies CSVDLTDSYEQYF.

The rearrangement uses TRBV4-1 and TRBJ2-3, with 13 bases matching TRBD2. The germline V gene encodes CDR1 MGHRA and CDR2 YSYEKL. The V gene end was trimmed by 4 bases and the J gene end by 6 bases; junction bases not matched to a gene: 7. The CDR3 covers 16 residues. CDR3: CASSLGGTSGTDTQYF. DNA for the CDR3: TGCGCCAGCAGCCTTGGAGGGACTAGCGGGACCGATACGCAGTATTTT.

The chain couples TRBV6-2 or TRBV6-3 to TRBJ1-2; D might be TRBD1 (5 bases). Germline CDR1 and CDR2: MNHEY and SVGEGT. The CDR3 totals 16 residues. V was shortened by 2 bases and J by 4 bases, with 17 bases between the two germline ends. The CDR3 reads CASSYPSGRAGYGYTF. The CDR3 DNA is TGTGCCAGCAGTTACCCTTCTGGCAGGGCTGGCTATGGCTACACCTTC.

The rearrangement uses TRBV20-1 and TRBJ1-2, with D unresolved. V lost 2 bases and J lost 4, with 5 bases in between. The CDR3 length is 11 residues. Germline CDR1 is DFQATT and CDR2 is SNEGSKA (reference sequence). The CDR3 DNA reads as TGCAGTGCTAGATGGAGCTATGGCTACACCTTC. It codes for CSARWSYGYTF.

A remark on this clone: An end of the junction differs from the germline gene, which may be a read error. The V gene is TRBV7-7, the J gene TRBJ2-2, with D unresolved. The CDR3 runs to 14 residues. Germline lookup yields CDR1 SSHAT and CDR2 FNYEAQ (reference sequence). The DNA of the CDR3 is TGTGCTAGCAGCTTAGATACGAACACCGGGGAGCTGTTTTTT. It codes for CASSLDTNTGELFF. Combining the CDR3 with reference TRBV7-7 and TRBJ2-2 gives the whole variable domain GAGVSQSPRYKVTKRGQDVTLRCDPISSHATLYWYQQALGQGPEFLTYFNYEAQPDKSGLPSDRFSAERPEGSISTLTIQRTEQRDSAMYRCASSLDTNTGELFFGEGSRLTVL.